This T cell receptor (beta chain) was documented in a study of T cells in women clearing cervical HPV infection. Study-level information: HLA type could not be excluded as a confounder.

The germline CDR1 and CDR2 sequences are SGHTA and FQGTGA. The CDR3 spans 16 residues. V was pared by 7 bases and J by 1 base, with 14 bases between. TCRdb's copy holds only in-frame clones and misses some; the assay was immunoSEQ multiplex PCR. The sample table sets out about 30,000 clones. For this clone: The read terminates 3 residues before the CDR3 end, so the remaining end is supplied by the germline J gene.

The V gene is TRBV7-3, the J gene TRBJ2-6; TRBD2 is a possible D gene (6 bases). The TCR sequence derives from a woman aged 18-70 years with a cervical HPV16 infection that either progressed to CIN3+ or cleared (not recorded which). Material: blood buffy coat. The CDR3 bases that were read are TGTGCCAGCACCCCTCGCGGGGTTTCTGGGGCCAACGTC. Amino acids: CASTPRGVSGANV. The complete CDR3 reads CASTPRGVSGANVLTF.